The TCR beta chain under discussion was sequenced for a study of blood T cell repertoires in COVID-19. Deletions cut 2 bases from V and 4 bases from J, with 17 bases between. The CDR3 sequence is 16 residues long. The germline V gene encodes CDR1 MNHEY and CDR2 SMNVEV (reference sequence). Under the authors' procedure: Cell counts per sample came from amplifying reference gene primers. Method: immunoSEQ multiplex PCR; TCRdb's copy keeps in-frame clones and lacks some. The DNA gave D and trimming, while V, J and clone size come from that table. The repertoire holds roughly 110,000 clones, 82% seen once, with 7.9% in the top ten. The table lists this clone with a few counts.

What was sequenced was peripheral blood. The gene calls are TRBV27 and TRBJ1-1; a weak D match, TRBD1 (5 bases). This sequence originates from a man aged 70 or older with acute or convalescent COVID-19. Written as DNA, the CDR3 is TGTGCCAGCAGTTTAAGGGGTAATTGGGGGGGCACTGAAGCTTTCTTT. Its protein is CASSLRGNWGGTEAFF.